This passage covers 17 T cell receptor beta chains from one sample sequenced in a study of OX40 agonist ivuxolimab in advanced cancers. Produced via immunoSEQ multiplex PCR; TCRdb's table is partial and in-frame only. The sample has fewer than 90,000 clones, roughly 88% seen once. The sequences come from CD4+ or CD8+ T cells sorted from blood, collected in a trial of the OX40 agonist ivuxolimab. Receptors originate from an adult with an advanced solid tumor such as melanoma, head and neck, liver or kidney cancer.

This sequence joins TRBV27 and TRBJ2-7; tentative D call: TRBD2 (5 bases). The CDR3 spans 15 residues. CDR1 is MNHEY, CDR2 SMNVEV, per germline (reference sequence). V was trimmed by 5 bases and J by 2 bases, leaving 16 bases between them. CDR3 sequence: CASSPWRTLTYEQYF. In DNA form, the CDR3 reads TGTGCCAGCAGTCCTTGGCGGACTCTTACCTACGAGCAGTACTTC.

The chain recombines TRBV6-4 with TRBJ2-3; 7 nucleotides agree with TRBD2. Germline V gives CDR1 MRHNA, CDR2 SNTAGT. This CDR3 is built from 13 residues. The trim removed 5 bases at V and 1 base at J, leaving 0 bases unmatched. The CDR3 DNA reads as TGTGCCAGCAGTCGGGGGGGCACAGATACGCAGTATTTT. Residues: CASSRGGTDTQYF.

V and J are TRBV15 and TRBJ1-5, with 10 bases matching TRBD1. The CDR3 covers 16 residues. The J segment lost 3 bases and the V segment lost 4 bases, leaving 6 bases of the junction unmatched. Germline V gene lookup returns CDR1 LNHNV and CDR2 YYDKDF (reference sequence). CDR3 sequence reads: CATSKTGGTHNQPQHF. CDR3 nucleotides: TGTGCCACCAGCAAGACAGGGGGCACGCACAATCAGCCCCAGCATTTT.

The V and J genes are TRBV6-1 and TRBJ1-4; maybe TRBD1 (6 bases). Trimming removed 7 bases from V and 7 bases from J, with 16 bases in between. The CDR3 extends over 14 amino acids. Germline V gene sequence: CDR1 MNHNS, CDR2 SASEGT. The CDR3 nucleotides read TGTGCCAGCAAACCGGGAGGGGGGAGTGAAAAACTGTTTTTT. Amino acids: CASKPGGGSEKLFF.

In DNA, the CDR3 is TGTGCCAGCAGCGTCCGGGACAGGTTGTGTCAGCCCCAGCATTTT. Translated: CASSVRDRLCQPQHF. V gene TRBV9 combines with J gene TRBJ1-5, with 8 bases matching TRBD1. Unmatched junction bases numbered 7, after V lost 2 bases and J lost 6 bases. Germline V CDR1 and CDR2: SGDLS, YYNGEE. The CDR3 has 15 residues. Filled out from reference TRBV9 and TRBJ1-5, the complete variable domain reads DSGVTQTPKHLITATGQRVTLRCSPRSGDLSVYWYQQSLDQGLQFLIQYYNGEERAKGNILERFSAQQFPDLHSELNLSSLELGDSALYFCASSVRDRLCQPQHFGDGTRLSIL.

For the CDR3, the DNA is TGTGCCAGCAGCCCTGTCGGGGTTGGTGGGGTAAACACTGAAGCTTTCTTT. Translating gives CASSPVGVGGVNTEAFF. This chain uses TRBV7-2 with TRBJ1-1; D is uncertain. The length of the CDR3 is 17 residues. CDR1 and CDR2 from the germline V gene are SGHTA and FQGNSA. The ends were cut back, 5 bases at V and 2 bases at J, with 21 bases in the middle.

The genes are TRBV14 and TRBJ2-1; possibly TRBD2 for D (5 bases). The CDR3 loop spans 18 amino acids. Between the trimmed V and J ends, which lost 3 bases and 3 bases, there was a span of 21 bases. Germline lookup yields CDR1 SGHDN and CDR2 FVKESK. The CDR3 loop is CASSQDGVLRVDYNEQFF. In DNA, the CDR3 is TGTGCCAGCAGCCAGGACGGGGTTTTGAGGGTCGACTACAATGAGCAGTTCTTC.

V gene TRBV6-5 combines with J gene TRBJ1-1; D is perhaps TRBD1 (5 bases). Trimming shortened V by 5 bases and J by 5 bases, and 18 bases separated the two germline ends. Germline-derived CDR1 and CDR2 are MNHEY and SVGAGI. The CDR3 runs 15 residues. The CDR3 coding sequence is TGTGCCAGCAGTCGCCCGGGACGAGTAGGGACTGAAGCTTTCTTT. It translates to CASSRPGRVGTEAFF.

The J gene is TRBJ2-3, the V gene TRBV7-3; D remains ambiguous. This CDR3 contains 15 residues. V was clipped by 2 bases and J by 2 bases, with 11 bases between them. The germline V gene encodes CDR1 SGHTA and CDR2 FQGTGA. CDR3 sequence: CASSLSGYNTDTQYF. CDR3 in DNA: TGTGCCAGCAGCTTATCGGGCTATAACACAGATACGCAGTATTTT.

V gene TRBV7-2 combines with J gene TRBJ1-2, with unresolved D. V lost 5 bases to trimming and J lost 2 bases, with 21 bases between them. The CDR3 totals 17 residues. CDR1 is SGHTA, CDR2 FQGNSA, per germline. In DNA form, the CDR3 reads TGTGCCAGCAGCCCCCGGGCCTCGTCACCCTGGAACTATGGCTACACCTTC. Its translation is CASSPRASSPWNYGYTF.

The rearrangement links TRBV6-6 to TRBJ2-7; the D call may be TRBD1 or TRBD2 (5 bases each). The V and J ends lost 6 bases and 9 bases respectively, with 18 bases between them. The CDR3 length is 13 residues. Germline V lookup: CDR1 MNHNY, CDR2 SVGAGI (reference sequence). The chain's CDR3 is CASSRGDGSGQYF. The CDR3 bases are TGTGCCAGCAGCCGAGGGGACGGGTCGGGGCAGTACTTC.

The rearrangement links TRBV7-3 to TRBJ1-1, with TRBD1 as a possible D gene (6 bases). Germline-derived CDR1 and CDR2 are SGHTA and FQGTGA. V was shortened by 4 bases and J by 5 bases, with 11 bases between the two germline ends. CDR3 length equals 13 residues. The CDR3: CASSSDSRTEAFF. The CDR3 DNA sequence: TGTGCCAGCAGCTCGGACAGTAGGACTGAAGCTTTCTTT. The entire variable domain, with the rest obtained from reference TRBV7-3 and TRBJ1-1, is as follows: GAGVSQTPSNKVTEKGKYVELRCDPISGHTALYWYRQSLGQGPEFLIYFQGTGAADDSGLPNDRFFAVRPEGSVSTLKIQRTERGDSAVYLCASSSDSRTEAFFGQGTRLTVV.

The genes are TRBV18 and TRBJ1-5, with 7 bases that match TRBD1. The germline CDR1 and CDR2 sequences are KGHSH and LQKENI. Trimming took 2 bases from V and 6 from J; bases not matched to a gene: 1. There are 13 residues in the CDR3. CDR3 nucleotides: TGTGCCAGCTCACCAGACAGGGCTCAGCCCCAGCATTTT. It codes for CASSPDRAQPQHF.

V gene TRBV5-4 combines with J gene TRBJ2-3, with TRBD1 identical over 8 bases. Germline CDR1 is SGHNT and CDR2 is YYREEE (reference sequence). V lost 3 bases to trimming and J lost 9 bases; unmatched junction nucleotides: 12. CDR3 length: 15 amino acids. CDR3 region: CASSWGDRLRGTQYF. The DNA of the CDR3 is TGTGCCAGCAGCTGGGGGGACAGGCTAAGGGGCACGCAGTATTTT. The whole variable domain, remainder taken from reference TRBV5-4 and TRBJ2-3, is ETGVTQSPTHLIKTRGQQVTLRCSSQSGHNTVSWYQQALGQGPQFIFQYYREEENGRGNFPPRFSGLQFPNYSSELNVNALELDDSALYLCASSWGDRLRGTQYFGPGTRLTVL.

This clone was counted once. The V call is TRBV2, the J call TRBJ2-5, with 11 nucleotides matching TRBD2. V trimming: 7 bases; J trimming: 3 bases; junction bases outside the gene matches: 7. Germline CDR1 reads SNHLY; CDR2 reads FYNNEI. This CDR3 spans 15 amino acids. The CDR3 nucleotides are TGTGCCAGCACCGAGACTAGCGGGGCGGAAGAGACCCAGTACTTC. It yields the protein CASTETSGAEETQYF.

This sequence joins TRBV18 and TRBJ1-3; 7 nucleotides line up with TRBD1. J gave up 2 bases and V 3 bases, and 4 bases lay outside the gene matches. CDR1 and CDR2 from the germline V gene are KGHSH and LQKENI. The CDR3 sequence is 15 residues long. CDR3 DNA sequence: TGTGCCAGCTCACCCCAGGGGGAAACTGGAAACACCATATATTTT. Protein product: CASSPQGETGNTIYF. The complete variable domain, with remaining parts taken from reference TRBV18 and TRBJ1-3, reads NAGVMQNPRHLVRRRGQEARLRCSPMKGHSHVYWYRQLPEEGLKFMVYLQKENIIDESGMPKERFSAEFPKEGPSILRIQQVVRGDSAAYFCASSPQGETGNTIYFGEGSWLTVV.

The rearrangement links TRBV6-1 to TRBJ1-5; unclear D gene. Germline loops: CDR1 MNHNS, CDR2 SASEGT. The CDR3 length is 14 residues. Trimming shortened V by 4 bases and J by 3 bases, and 10 bases separated the two germline ends. This CDR3 is CASSVGDNNQPQHF. The DNA of the CDR3 is TGTGCCAGCAGTGTAGGTGACAACAATCAGCCCCAGCATTTT.